This entry lists 17 T cell receptor beta chains sequenced from one sample in a study of blood T cell repertoires in COVID-19. The assay was immunoSEQ multiplex PCR, and TCRdb's table has in-frame clones only and misses some. The sample carries 150,000 to 200,000 clones, 75% to 80% recorded once. Sequencing was carried out using peripheral blood. Every receptor here comes from a woman aged 65 to 85 with acute or convalescent COVID-19.

J is TRBJ2-3 and V is TRBV18, with D hard to call. Germline V gene lookup returns CDR1 KGHSH and CDR2 LQKENI. Trimming left V 0 bases short and J 6 bases short, with 7 bases between. The CDR3 loop spans 13 amino acids. The DNA of the CDR3 is TGTGCCAGCTCACCACCGGGCAGGGATACGCAGTATTTT. Its protein is CASSPPGRDTQYF. Full variable domain (missing parts from reference TRBV18 and TRBJ2-3): NAGVMQNPRHLVRRRGQEARLRCSPMKGHSHVYWYRQLPEEGLKFMVYLQKENIIDESGMPKERFSAEFPKEGPSILRIQQVVRGDSAAYFCASSPPGRDTQYFGPGTRLTVL.

The V call is TRBV27, the J call TRBJ1-5; D remains unclear. CDR1 MNHEY and CDR2 SMNVEV come from the germline V gene (reference sequence). CDR3 length equals 15 residues. V lost 2 bases to trimming and J lost 0 bases, with 8 bases between them. CDR3 sequence (DNA): TGTGCCAGCAGTTTAGCGCGGGATAGCAATCAGCCCCAGCATTTT. Translating it yields CASSLARDSNQPQHF.

The V gene is TRBV5-8, the J gene TRBJ1-4, with a possible D match to TRBD1 (5 bases). CDR1 SGHTS and CDR2 YDEGEE come from the germline V gene. V was pared by 1 base and J by 8 bases, with 15 bases between. There are 15 residues in the CDR3. CDR3 nucleotides: TGTGCCAGCAGCTTGAGGCAGGCGACAGTCGAAAAACTGTTTTTT. Protein product: CASSLRQATVEKLFF.

V and J are TRBV3-1 (or the pseudogene TRBV3-2) and TRBJ2-1, with a tentative D call TRBD2 (8 bases). This CDR3 is built from 14 residues. Germline values: CDR1 LGHDT, CDR2 YNNKEL (reference sequence). Trimming cost V 8 bases and J 6 bases, with 17 bases left between them. The CDR3 region is CASAGTAGVNEQFF. The CDR3 DNA is TGTGCCAGCGCAGGGACAGCGGGAGTCAATGAGCAGTTCTTC.

The chain is built from TRBV14 and TRBJ2-3; D is unclear. Deletions cut 0 bases from V and 4 bases from J, with 5 bases between. CDR3 length: 13 residues. Germline values: CDR1 SGHDN, CDR2 FVKESK. This chain's CDR3 is CASSQDLADTQYF. The CDR3 DNA is TGTGCCAGCAGCCAAGATCTCGCAGATACGCAGTATTTT. Supplemented by reference TRBV14 and TRBJ2-3, the full variable domain reads EAGVTQFPSHSVIEKGQTVTLRCDPISGHDNLYWYRRVMGKEIKFLLHFVKESKQDESGMPNNRFLAERTGGTYSTLKVQPAELEDSGVYFCASSQDLADTQYFGPGTRLTVL.

The chain links TRBV11-2 to TRBJ2-1, with TRBD2 identical over 7 bases. Germline CDR1 and CDR2: SGHAT and FQNNGV. V trimming: 1 base; J trimming: 6 bases; junction bases outside the gene matches: 3. The CDR3 extends over 14 amino acids. This CDR3 reads CASSLAGRINEQFF. In DNA, the CDR3 is TGTGCCAGCAGCTTAGCCGGGAGGATCAATGAGCAGTTCTTC.

The chain uses TRBV28 and TRBJ2-7; 12 nucleotides match TRBD2. Trimming took 3 bases from V and 2 from J; bases not matched to a gene: 8. The CDR3 totals 17 residues. In germline, CDR1 is MDHEN, CDR2 SYDVKM. CDR3 in amino acids: CASSFSGTSGFTYEQYF. CDR3 coding DNA: TGTGCCAGCAGTTTCTCCGGGACTAGCGGGTTCACCTACGAGCAGTACTTC.

The V call is TRBV7-3, the J call TRBJ2-3, with a tentative D call TRBD1 (6 bases). V was clipped by 5 bases and J by 0 bases, with 24 bases between them. Germline V gene sequence: CDR1 SGHTA, CDR2 FQGTGA. The CDR3 has 19 amino acids. The CDR3 is CASSAGTKDEVASTDTQYF. DNA for the CDR3: TGTGCCAGCAGCGCCGGGACAAAAGATGAAGTAGCTAGCACAGATACGCAGTATTTT.

This chain connects TRBV5-1 to TRBJ1-2; D is possibly TRBD1 (6 bases). Trimming cost V 0 bases and J 6 bases, with 12 bases left between them. This CDR3 has 14 amino acids. CDR1 SGHRS and CDR2 YFSETQ come from the germline V gene. The CDR3 reads CASSLEVTGNGYTF. DNA for the CDR3: TGCGCCAGCAGCTTGGAGGTGACAGGAAATGGCTACACCTTC. Based on the CDR3 plus reference TRBV5-1 and TRBJ1-2, the full variable domain is KAGVTQTPRYLIKTRGQQVTLSCSPISGHRSVSWYQQTPGQGLQFLFEYFSETQRNKGNFPGRFSGRQFSNSRSEMNVSTLELGDSALYLCASSLEVTGNGYTFGSGTRLTVV.

This chain connects TRBV19 to TRBJ2-1, with TRBD2 as a possible D gene (6 bases). The V gene lost 6 bases and the J gene lost 0 bases, with 9 bases spanning the gap. The CDR3 runs to 14 residues. From germline, CDR1 is LNHDA and CDR2 SQIVND (reference sequence). The CDR3 sequence is CASSRTTSYNEQFF. DNA for the CDR3: TGTGCCAGTAGCAGGACTACCTCCTACAATGAGCAGTTCTTC.

This clone turned up a few times. The V and J genes are TRBV7-9 and TRBJ1-1; D remains ambiguous. V lost 7 bases, J lost 2 bases, and 17 bases lay in between. The V gene's germline CDR1 is SEHNR and CDR2 FQNEAQ (reference sequence). The CDR3 is 15 residues long. The CDR3 spells CASTQGNSPNTEAFF. The CDR3 DNA reads as TGTGCCAGCACCCAAGGGAACAGCCCTAACACTGAAGCTTTCTTT. Together with reference TRBV7-9 and TRBJ1-1, the CDR3 gives the full variable domain: DTGVSQNPRHKITKRGQNVTFRCDPISEHNRLYWYRQTLGQGPEFLTYFQNEAQLEKSRLLSDRFSAERPKGSFSTLEIQRTEQGDSAMYLCASTQGNSPNTEAFFGQGTRLTVV.

The V call is TRBV19, the J call TRBJ1-2, with a weak D call TRBD1 (5 bases). Trimming left V 3 bases short and J 2 bases short, with 19 bases between. The CDR3 has 17 amino acids. Germline-derived CDR1 and CDR2 are LNHDA and SQIVND (reference sequence). This CDR3 reads CASSIPLLRGTNYGYTF. CDR3 nucleotide sequence: TGTGCCAGTAGTATTCCCCTGCTCCGCGGGACGAACTATGGCTACACCTTC.

This clone occurred a few times. This sequence joins TRBV5-1 and TRBJ2-2, with 9 positions matching TRBD2. V lost 4 bases to trimming and J lost 3 bases; unmatched junction nucleotides: 4. Germline CDR1 is SGHRS and CDR2 is YFSETQ. The CDR3 has 15 residues. CDR3 coding DNA: TGCGCCAGCAGCCCCATAGCGGGGGACACCGGGGAGCTGTTTTTT. It codes for CASSPIAGDTGELFF.

The chain recombines TRBV7-2 with TRBJ2-4; D not certain. Trimming removed 6 bases from V and 0 bases from J, with 15 bases in between. Germline CDR1 SGHTA, CDR2 FQGNSA. The CDR3 totals 16 residues. Written as DNA, the CDR3 is TGTGCCAGCAGTCCTGAGCTTACTCGAGCCAAAAACATTCAGTACTTC. Its translation: CASSPELTRAKNIQYF.

The J gene is TRBJ1-5, the V gene TRBV3-1 (or the pseudogene TRBV3-2), with 7 bases lining up with TRBD1. The V gene's germline CDR1 is LGHDT and CDR2 YNNKEL (reference sequence). CDR3 length: 15 amino acids. V was clipped by 4 bases and J by 3 bases; unmatched bases: 6. The CDR3 DNA reads as TGTGCCAGCAGCCCAGGGACAGCTGACAATCAGCCCCAGCATTTT. Its translation is CASSPGTADNQPQHF.

This chain joins TRBV4-1 and TRBJ2-2, with a possible D match to TRBD2 (6 bases). Germline CDR1 and CDR2: MGHRA and YSYEKL. Deletions cut 3 bases from V and 6 bases from J, with 14 bases between. This CDR3 is 15 amino acids long. The CDR3 sequence: CASSHGGPGAGELFF. CDR3 in DNA: TGCGCCAGCAGCCACGGAGGGCCGGGGGCCGGGGAGCTGTTTTTT.

In this sample, this clone turned up a few times. The gene calls are TRBV24-1 and TRBJ1-2; no clear D. Trimming took 3 bases from V and 4 from J, leaving 11 bases between them. The CDR3 length is 14 residues. The germline gives CDR1 KGHDR, CDR2 SFDVKD. CDR3 nucleotides: TGTGCCACCAGTGATGTAACCAGGCGCTATGGCTACACCTTC. Its translation: CATSDVTRRYGYTF.